This is a list of T cell receptor beta chains from one sample in a study of blood T cells in healthy people across ages. TCRdb passed the 5' RACE reads through MiXCR, listing each CDR3 protein once. This table holds roughly 730,000 distinct CDR3 sequences, just over 55% found once. Sequenced material: blood. Every receptor here comes from a man aged 40-55 years in good health. Both conserved end residues are trimmed from each CDR3. D genes are given only for firm matches. For some rows the clone size is stated as once, few or many, or as a class when expanded; others skip it.

d_call v_call clone_size cdr3_aa
TRBD1 TRBV15 . ATSRGQGQYGYT
TRBD1 TRBV7-2 . ASSSRAGQGFYEQY
TRBD1 TRBV6-5 . ASSRDRLGEQY
. TRBV6-5 once ASSPKPRGTDTQY
. TRBV5-1 . ASSPGTLNQPQH
TRBD1 TRBV28 many ASSSGTANYGYT
TRBD1 TRBV5-1 few ASSLADRGAEQY
TRBD1 TRBV29-1 . GTDYNTEAF
TRBD2 TRBV29-1 . SAEDSRERGSYEQY
TRBD1 TRBV3-1 few ASSQDAATGYGYT
. TRBV9 . ASSADSTDTQY
. TRBV4-3 . ASSQEAGPRGQF
TRBD2 TRBV29-1 . SVQPGLAGGTHLGEQY
. TRBV5-1 . ASSQTGGDTEAF
. TRBV5-1 . ASSLDSNTEAF
. TRBV29-1 few SAVVSYNEQF
. TRBV30 once AWRLGRASYNEQY
TRBD1 TRBV5-1 once ASSSWTGENEQY
. TRBV7-3 few ASRISAASTDTQY
. TRBV7-2 . ASSLELGGAYEQY
. TRBV5-1 few ASRSRGGVWDEQY
TRBD2 TRBV3-1 . ASSLGLAGGSSETQY